The text below deals with one TCR beta chain. Here immunoSEQ multiplex PCR was the method, and the copy in TCRdb shows in-frame clones only, minus some. The sample carries 150,000 to 200,000 clones, more than 70% recorded once. V shed 3 bases and J 5 bases; nucleotides not matched to a gene: 10. The CDR3 length is 16 residues. In germline, CDR1 is MNHEY, CDR2 SMNVEV (reference sequence). The data were taken from a study of blood T cell repertoires in COVID-19. This study enrolled people aged about 18 to 100 from around 26 US geographic areas. Cohorts were determined from participant-reported clinical history.

This clonotype was sampled from a woman aged 50 to 60 in a cohort exposed to, infected with or recovered from COVID-19 (not recorded which). The sequenced material came from PBMCs or T cells enriched from blood (not recorded which). The chain uses TRBV27 and TRBJ2-7; 10 positions agree with TRBD2. The CDR3 coding sequence is TGTGCCAGCAGTTTTCTACCCAAGCGGGAGGGCCACGAGCAGTACTTC. The encoded protein is CASSFLPKREGHEQYF.